The rows below give T cell receptor beta chains drawn from one sample of a study of T cell changes during pregnancy in multiple sclerosis. This table comes from immunoSEQ multiplex PCR, and its TCRdb copy is limited to in-frame clones, with some not included. The sample carries more than 35,000 clones, around 93% recorded once. Sequenced material: CD4+ T cells from peripheral blood mononuclear cells, taken in the second trimester of pregnancy. These receptors all come from a female donor with multiple sclerosis, enrolled in a pregnancy study. The CDR3 runs from the conserved cysteine through the conserved F or W. The D gene is left open where the match is weak. Clone size is stated in some rows and not others, as once, few, many or a class when expanded.

once	TRBV6-1	TRBD1	TRBJ2-7	TGTGCCAGCAGTGGAGGACAGGGGGAGGGGTACGAGCAGTACTTC	CASSGGQGEGYEQYF
-	TRBV9	-	TRBJ1-1	TGTGCCAGCAGCGTAGAAATTACGGGGGGGTATACTGAAGCTTTCTTT	CASSVEITGGYTEAFF
-	TRBV7-8	TRBD1	TRBJ2-5	TGTGCCAGCAGCTTATTGAACCCCGGGACAGGGAGGAGAGAGACCCAGTACTTC	CASSLLNPGTGRRETQYF
-	TRBV30	TRBD1	TRBJ1-5	TGTGCCTGGAGTGTAAAATTCGGACAGGGTGATCAGCCCCAGCATTTT	CAWSVKFGQGDQPQHF
-	TRBV7-9	TRBD1	TRBJ1-1	TGTGCCAGCAGTCTACAGGGGGAAAAAGCTTTCTTT	CASSLQGEKAFF
-	TRBV6-4	TRBD1	TRBJ1-1	TGTGCCAGCAGTGACAGGACAGGGACTGAAGCTTTCTTT	CASSDRTGTEAFF
-	TRBV5-4	TRBD2	TRBJ2-4	TGTGCCAGCAGCCCGGGTGCGGGGGACGGAAAAAACATTCAGTACTTC	CASSPGAGDGKNIQYF
-	TRBV5-1	TRBD1	TRBJ2-3	TGCGCCAGCAGCTTGGGACAGGGGAGCCGCACAGATACGCAGTATTTT	CASSLGQGSRTDTQYF
-	TRBV7-2	TRBD1	TRBJ1-2	TGTGCCAGCAGCACAAGAGACAGGGGACGGGGGGACTATGGCTACACCTTC	CASSTRDRGRGDYGYTF
-	TRBV7-3	TRBD2	TRBJ2-2	TGTGCCAGCAGCCCCAGCGGGGGGAACACCGGGGAGCTGTTTTTT	CASSPSGGNTGELFF
-	TRBV29-1	-	TRBJ1-2	TGCAGTTATCAGGGAAGGAACTATGGCTACACCTTC	CSYQGRNYGYTF
-	TRBV18	TRBD1	TRBJ1-1	TGTGCCAGCTCCCAATCTCAATTGTGGACAGGCGGATCGAACACTGAAGCTTTCTTT	CASSQSQLWTGGSNTEAFF
few	TRBV25-1	TRBD1	TRBJ1-5	TGTGCCAGCCAGGGGGTGGGCAATCAGCCCCAGCATTTT	CASQGVGNQPQHF
few	TRBV19	-	TRBJ1-2	TGTGCCAGTAGTAGCGGTGGGAGCGGTGGCTACACCTTC	CASSSGGSGGYTF
-	TRBV10-1	TRBD1	TRBJ2-1	TGCGCCAGCAGTGAGTCTGGGGACAGTTACAATGAGCAGTTCTTC	CASSESGDSYNEQFF
once	TRBV20-1	-	TRBJ1-1	TGCAGTGCTTATCCCGGGATTCATACTTTCTTT	CSAYPGIHTFF
-	TRBV28	-	TRBJ2-5	TGTGCCAGCAGTTTATATGCGCAAGAGACCCAGTACTTC	CASSLYAQETQYF